The present T cell receptor (beta chain) was sequenced within a study of T cell repertoires in cytomegalovirus infection (dated by TCRdb to the late 2010s). Context from the whole study: Because public TCR beta signatures pointed to carriage of CMV infection together with the matching HLA type, the HLA type of each donor mattered for the analysis.

What the authors observed across the whole study: Carriers of CMV infection plus the relevant HLA type were discriminated by the cumulative frequency of public TCR beta family members in the study cohort and in an independent roughly 380-donor cohort. The ex vivo response was dominated by HLA-C-restricted CMV-specific TCR beta clonotypes, and the single most frequent clonotype in two of eight donors was supplied by these HLA-C-restricted clonotypes.

The instrument given in TCRdb is Illumina HiSeq 1500. TCRdb itself trimmed the public reads at Q25 with fastp, ran MiXCR and retained productive beta chains. Rows are combined by CDR3 protein, so each entry shows the most common genes and DNA. Recorded for this sample are around 740,000 distinct CDR3 sequences; roughly 36% of them occurred a single time. The ten largest clones represent 2.8% of the sample. A few counts support this clonotype. Its target antigen remains unknown. No base-level quality is on record; no much larger clone is a single base apart. The trim is 4 bases for V and 1 base for J, with a gap of 9 bases between the germline ends. From cysteine to phenylalanine, the CDR3 is 14 amino acids long. CDR3 DNA only is kept here, 42 bases in frame from base 1. The CDR1 and CDR2 encoded by the germline V gene are SNHLY and FYNNEI.

This chain joins TRBV2 to TRBJ2-3; the D gene is not confidently resolved. The source material was PBMCs. The clonotype was recovered from a human donor in good health (CMV status not recorded). Some clones in this sample may be carry-over from other donors' samples. The CDR3 corresponds to CASSGPAGTDTQYF. Read as DNA, the sequence is TGTGCCAGCAGTGGCCCTGCCGGCACAGATACGCAGTATTTT.